The 25 T cell receptor beta chains below all came from one sample that was sequenced in a study of cytomegalovirus exposure and HLA in healthy donors. The study ran its PCR with 60 Vbeta and 13 Jbeta primers. Clones were read by immunoSEQ multiplex PCR, and TCRdb kept only the in-frame ones, dropping some. Of approximately 100,000 clones listed, roughly three quarters are singletons. Sequenced input: PBMCs. The source of these receptors is a woman in her thirties or forties in good health and CMV-seropositive.

This chain joins TRBV2 and TRBJ1-2, with a weak D call TRBD1 (5 bases). The CDR3 is 14 residues long. From germline, CDR1 is SNHLY and CDR2 FYNNEI. The V end was cut by 5 bases, the J end by 0 bases, with 10 bases between. The CDR3 region has the DNA TGTGCCAGCAGTCTAGACAGTCCTAACTATGGCTACACCTTC. Its translation: CASSLDSPNYGYTF. Combining the CDR3 with reference TRBV2 and TRBJ1-2 gives the whole variable domain EPEVTQTPSHQVTQMGQEVILRCVPISNHLYFYWYRQILGQKVEFLVSFYNNEISEKSEIFDDQFSVERPDGSNFTLKIRSTKLEDSAMYFCASSLDSPNYGYTFGSGTRLTVV.

J is TRBJ2-1 and V is TRBV11-1; 7 bases are a match to TRBD1. This CDR3 has 16 amino acids. With 2 bases clipped from V and 5 bases from J, the junction kept 9 bases outside the gene matches. Germline V lookup: CDR1 SGHAT, CDR2 FQDESV (reference sequence). CDR3 region: CASSLRYSGTDNEQFF. CDR3 DNA: TGTGCCAGCAGCTTAAGGTACTCCGGGACAGACAATGAGCAGTTCTTC.

The V gene is TRBV21-1, the J gene TRBJ1-5; the table's D gene call, TRBD1, was not cross checked with the DNA. TRBV21-1 is noted as a pseudogene. The CDR3 runs to 18 residues. CDR3 DNA sequence: TGTGCCGAAGGAAGGGTAAGGGACATAGGGGGAAGCAATCAGCCCCAGCATTTT. This encodes CAEGRVRDIGGSNQPQHF.

V is TRBV20-1 and J is TRBJ2-3; the D gene is possibly TRBD2 (7 bases). The CDR3 length is 10 residues. V dropped 6 bases and J dropped 9 bases, with 10 bases sitting between them. Germline V gives CDR1 DFQATT, CDR2 SNEGSKA (reference sequence). The CDR3 bases are TGCAGTGCGGGGGGGGCCACGCAGTATTTT. Its translation: CSAGGATQYF.

In its sample, this clone was seen a few times. This sequence joins TRBV28 and TRBJ2-2, with 7 bases that match TRBD1. V gave up 5 bases and J gave up 4 bases; unmatched junction bases: 4. CDR1 and CDR2 from the germline V gene are MDHEN and SYDVKM. The CDR3 consists of 14 residues. The CDR3 here is CASSKGAPTGELFF. The CDR3 coding sequence is TGTGCCAGCAGTAAGGGGGCGCCCACCGGGGAGCTGTTTTTT.

The gene calls are TRBV7-8 and TRBJ1-2, with 8 bases matching TRBD1. Trimming cost V 2 bases and J 9 bases; bases outside gene matches: 5. CDR3 length equals 13 residues. Germline V gives CDR1 SGHVS, CDR2 FQNEAQ. The DNA for the CDR3 is TGTGCCAGCAGCTTAATCTCAGGGGGCAGCTACACCTTC. This codes for CASSLISGGSYTF.

The rearrangement uses TRBV5-1 and TRBJ1-6; 7 bases are a match to TRBD1. V lost 0 bases and J lost 0; bases outside the gene matches: 9. Germline values: CDR1 SGHRS, CDR2 YFSETQ. This CDR3 has 19 residues. The DNA for the CDR3 is TGCGCCAGCAGCTTGGTCCCCAGACAGGGAGGCTCCTATAATTCACCCCTCCACTTT. The encoded protein is CASSLVPRQGGSYNSPLHF.

The V gene is TRBV6-5, the J gene TRBJ2-3; D is ambiguous. Trimming cost V 1 base and J 2 bases, with 7 bases left between them. The V gene's germline CDR1 is MNHEY and CDR2 SVGAGI. This CDR3 region has 14 residues. The chain's CDR3 is CASSYYRSTDTQYF. CDR3 coding DNA: TGTGCCAGCAGTTACTATCGGTCCACAGATACGCAGTATTTT.

The rearrangement joins TRBV29-1 to TRBJ2-3; D is perhaps TRBD2 (6 bases). Germline CDR1 and CDR2: SQVTM and ANQGSEA. Trimming shortened V by 2 bases and J by 2 bases, and 14 bases separated the two germline ends. The CDR3 is made up of 15 amino acids. The CDR3 bases are TGCAGCGTTGAACTTCCGGCGGGGAACACAGATACGCAGTATTTT. It encodes CSVELPAGNTDTQYF.

The chain is built from TRBV5-1 and TRBJ2-3; possible D gene TRBD1, 5 bases. This CDR3 is built from 15 residues. Germline V lookup: CDR1 SGHRS, CDR2 YFSETQ. Trimming took off 0 bases at V and 2 bases at J, with 10 bases between the two ends. The CDR3 DNA follows: TGCGCCAGCAGCTTGGAGGACATTTCCACAGATACGCAGTATTTT. Its translation: CASSLEDISTDTQYF.

This chain links TRBV4-2 with TRBJ2-7, with D maybe TRBD2 (7 bases). V lost 3 bases and J lost 2, with 23 bases in between. The CDR3 has 18 amino acids. Germline lookup yields CDR1 LGHNA and CDR2 YNFKEQ. The CDR3, as DNA: TGTGCCAGCAGCCAGGGGGGTGGGAGGGGGGGTCGCACCTACGAGCAGTACTTC. Translation: CASSQGGGRGGRTYEQYF.

The chain employs TRBV6-1 and TRBJ1-5, with TRBD1 matching over 9 bases. The junction had 7 bases not matched to a gene; V was cut back by 6 bases and J by 4 bases. This CDR3 is built from 15 residues. Germline CDR1 is MNHNS and CDR2 is SASEGT. CDR3 sequence (DNA): TGTGCCAGCAGGCCGGGGACAGGGTATAATCAGCCCCAGCATTTT. This translates into CASRPGTGYNQPQHF.

V usage is TRBV23-1 and J usage is TRBJ1-6; possibly TRBD1 for D (5 bases). TRBV23-1 qualifies as an ORF whose function is uncertain. The CDR3 runs to 17 residues. Deletions cut 3 bases from V and 7 bases from J, with 19 bases between. The CDR3 DNA sequence: TGCGCCAGCAGTCACCAGGCAGCAGGGACTTGGAATTCACCCCTCCACTTT. Its protein product is CASSHQAAGTWNSPLHF.

This chain uses TRBV16 with TRBJ2-7; 11 nucleotides match TRBD1. J lost 6 bases, V lost 2 bases, and 6 bases had no gene match. The germline CDR1 and CDR2 sequences are KGHSY and FQNENV. This CDR3 has 15 residues. The CDR3 DNA reads TGTGCCAGCAGCCAACCGGACAGGGGGCGCGCCGAGCAGTACTTC. Translating gives CASSQPDRGRAEQYF.

The chain recombines TRBV6-6 with TRBJ2-3; D possibly corresponds to TRBD1 (7 bases). The CDR3 has 16 amino acids. Germline assignment: CDR1 MNHNY and CDR2 SVGAGI (reference sequence). V was pared by 6 bases and J by 1 base, with 17 bases between. This CDR3 reads CASRTNRGGGTDTQYF. The CDR3 DNA reads as TGTGCCAGCAGGACGAACAGGGGCGGGGGCACAGATACGCAGTATTTT.

This clone came up a few times. The chain carries TRBV30 and TRBJ1-5; D is perhaps TRBD1 (5 bases). V lost 4 bases to trimming and J lost 3 bases, with 13 bases between them. This CDR3 contains 14 residues. Looked up from germline, CDR1 is GTSNPN and CDR2 is SVGIG (reference sequence). In nucleotides, the CDR3 is TGTGCCTGGAAGGTAAGGGGCCCCAATCAGCCCCAGCATTTT. Translation gives CAWKVRGPNQPQHF.

The chain links TRBV7-2 to TRBJ2-7; a weak D match, TRBD2 (5 bases). The CDR3 totals 14 residues. Trimming pared 1 base from V and 6 bases from J, leaving 13 bases between. The V gene's germline CDR1 is SGHTA and CDR2 FQGNSA. The CDR3 DNA reads TGTGCCAGCAGCTTAGGAACTTATCGGGGCGAGCAGTACTTC. Translation gives CASSLGTYRGEQYF.

The chain recombines TRBV5-1 with TRBJ2-3; possible D gene TRBD2, 5 bases. The CDR3 consists of 16 residues. V gave up 4 bases and J gave up 7 bases, with 22 bases separating them. The germline V gene encodes CDR1 SGHRS and CDR2 YFSETQ. The CDR3 protein is CASSPSGIEGRYTQYF. The CDR3, as DNA: TGCGCCAGCAGCCCTTCGGGCATCGAGGGCAGGTATACGCAGTATTTT.

The rearrangement links TRBV25-1 to TRBJ1-6, with no clear D. The CDR3 is 12 amino acids. Per the germline V gene, CDR1 is MGHDK and CDR2 is SYGVNS. The V end lost 7 bases, the J end lost 11 bases, and 12 bases lay between the germline ends. The CDR3 DNA follows: TGTGCCAGCACACAGAACACGGCACCCCTCCACTTT. Its protein is CASTQNTAPLHF.

The chain couples TRBV6-4 to TRBJ1-6; no definite D call. Germline V lookup: CDR1 MRHNA, CDR2 SNTAGT. This CDR3 region has 13 residues. Trimming pared 10 bases from V and 7 bases from J, leaving 14 bases between. This CDR3 reads CATSNQVNSPLHF. CDR3 bases: TGTGCCACCAGCAACCAGGTCAATTCACCCCTCCACTTT.

The chain recombines TRBV6-5 with TRBJ1-4, with 7 bases matching TRBD1. The CDR3 extends over 15 amino acids. V trimming: 2 bases; J trimming: 5 bases; junction bases outside the gene matches: 5. Germline V lookup: CDR1 MNHEY, CDR2 SVGAGI. The CDR3: CASSYTTGPNEKLFF. CDR3 in DNA: TGTGCCAGCAGTTACACGACAGGGCCAAATGAAAAACTGTTTTTT.

The chain employs TRBV30 and TRBJ1-2; 9 nucleotides line up with TRBD1. V lost 0 bases and J lost 10; bases outside the gene matches: 6. This CDR3 contains 13 residues. The V gene's germline CDR1 is GTSNPN and CDR2 SVGIG (reference sequence). The CDR3, as DNA: TGTGCCTGGAGTGTAGTGAGACAGGGGGTCTACACCTTC. It is translated as CAWSVVRQGVYTF.

The rearrangement uses TRBV30 and TRBJ1-1; 7 nucleotides agree with TRBD1. In germline, CDR1 is GTSNPN, CDR2 SVGIG (reference sequence). The CDR3 sequence is 14 residues long. With 2 bases clipped from V and 5 bases from J, the junction kept 8 bases outside the gene matches. The CDR3 bases are TGTGCCTGGAGTTCCCGGGACAGATGGACTGAAGCTTTCTTT. Its protein is CAWSSRDRWTEAFF.

This clone was seen only a few times. This rearrangement joins TRBV13 to TRBJ2-1; 9 bases line up with TRBD1. This CDR3 has 15 residues. The ends lost 5 bases at V and 7 bases at J; junction bases unmatched: 9. Germline CDR1 PRHDT, CDR2 FYEKMQ (reference sequence). The CDR3 sequence is CASSIWDRAGNEQFF. Written as DNA, the CDR3 is TGTGCCAGCAGCATTTGGGACAGGGCGGGAAATGAGCAGTTCTTC.

The chain couples TRBV18 to TRBJ1-4, with D uncertain. This CDR3 region has 15 residues. Per germline, CDR1 KGHSH and CDR2 LQKENI. Trimming took 4 bases from V and 0 from J, leaving 9 bases between them. The CDR3 is CASSRYSSTNEKLFF. The CDR3 coding sequence is TGTGCCAGCTCACGGTACAGCTCAACTAATGAAAAACTGTTTTTT. Variable domain in full (rest from reference TRBV18 and TRBJ1-4): NAGVMQNPRHLVRRRGQEARLRCSPMKGHSHVYWYRQLPEEGLKFMVYLQKENIIDESGMPKERFSAEFPKEGPSILRIQQVVRGDSAAYFCASSRYSSTNEKLFFGSGTQLSVL.